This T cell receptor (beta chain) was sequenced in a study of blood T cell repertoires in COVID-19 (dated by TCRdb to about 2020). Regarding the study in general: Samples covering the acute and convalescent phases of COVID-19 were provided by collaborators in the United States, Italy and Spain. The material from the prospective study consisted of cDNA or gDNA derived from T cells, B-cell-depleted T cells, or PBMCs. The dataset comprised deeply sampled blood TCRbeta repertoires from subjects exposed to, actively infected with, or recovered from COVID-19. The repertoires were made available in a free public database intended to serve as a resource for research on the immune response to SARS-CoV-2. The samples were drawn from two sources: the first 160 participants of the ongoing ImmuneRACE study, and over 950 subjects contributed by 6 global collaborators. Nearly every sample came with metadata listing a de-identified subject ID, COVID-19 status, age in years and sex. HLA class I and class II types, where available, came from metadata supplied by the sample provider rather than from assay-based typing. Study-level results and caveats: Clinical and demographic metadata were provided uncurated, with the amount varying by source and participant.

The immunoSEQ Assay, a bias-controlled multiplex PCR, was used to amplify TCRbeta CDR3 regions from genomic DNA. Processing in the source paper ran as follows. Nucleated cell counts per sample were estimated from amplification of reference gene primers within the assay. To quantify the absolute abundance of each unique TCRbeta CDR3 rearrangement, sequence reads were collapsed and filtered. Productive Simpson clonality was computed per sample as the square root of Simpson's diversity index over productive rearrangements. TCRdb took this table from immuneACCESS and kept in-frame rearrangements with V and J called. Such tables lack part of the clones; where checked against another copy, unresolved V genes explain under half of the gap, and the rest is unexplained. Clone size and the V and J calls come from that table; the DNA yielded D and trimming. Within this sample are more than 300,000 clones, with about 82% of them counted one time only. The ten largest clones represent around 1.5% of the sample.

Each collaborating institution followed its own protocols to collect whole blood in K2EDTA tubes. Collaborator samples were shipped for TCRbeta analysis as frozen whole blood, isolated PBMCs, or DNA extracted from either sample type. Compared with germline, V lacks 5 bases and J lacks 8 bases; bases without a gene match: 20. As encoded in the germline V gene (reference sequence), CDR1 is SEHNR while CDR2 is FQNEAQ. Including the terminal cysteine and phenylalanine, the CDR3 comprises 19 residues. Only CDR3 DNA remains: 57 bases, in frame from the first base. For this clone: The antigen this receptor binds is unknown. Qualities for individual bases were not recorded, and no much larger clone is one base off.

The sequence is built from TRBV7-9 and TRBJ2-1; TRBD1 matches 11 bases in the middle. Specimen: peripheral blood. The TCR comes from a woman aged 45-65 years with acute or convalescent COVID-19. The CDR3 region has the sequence CASSHRLDRGRGWTYEQFF. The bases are TGTGCCAGCAGCCACCGTTTGGACAGGGGGCGCGGGTGGACGTATGAGCAGTTCTTC.